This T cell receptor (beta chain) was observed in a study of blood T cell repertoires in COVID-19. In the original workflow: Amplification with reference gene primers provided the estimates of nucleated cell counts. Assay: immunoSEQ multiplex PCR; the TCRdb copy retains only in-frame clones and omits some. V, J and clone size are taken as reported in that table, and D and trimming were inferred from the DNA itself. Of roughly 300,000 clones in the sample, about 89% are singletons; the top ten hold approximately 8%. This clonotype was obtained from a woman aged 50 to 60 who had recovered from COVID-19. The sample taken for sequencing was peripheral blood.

Here the CDR3 DNA reads TGTGCCAGCAGTTACTCGAGAGCCTTTGAAGCTTTCTTT. Protein: CASSYSRAFEAFF. This chain joins TRBV6-2 or TRBV6-3 and TRBJ1-1; no definite D call. Deletions cut 0 bases from V and 7 bases from J, with 9 bases between. CDR1 is MNHEY, CDR2 SVGEGT, per germline. There are 13 residues in the CDR3.